A few counts support the clone carrying this TCR beta chain. Germline lookup yields CDR1 DFQATT and CDR2 SNEGSKA (reference sequence). After removal of 0 bases from V and 5 bases from J, the junction contained 6 bases not matched to a gene. The CDR3 loop spans 16 amino acids. These data are taken from a study of patients and donors after allogeneic stem cell transplantation. TCRdb re-analysed the RT-PCR reads in MiXCR, keeping a single row per CDR3 protein. Of approximately 160,000 distinct CDR3 sequences listed, roughly 24% are singletons. Sequencing input: blood, either unsorted or a sorted T cell fraction (not recorded which). The chain uses TRBV20-1 and TRBJ2-2, with 10 bases matching TRBD1. The clonotype comes from a human donor who was either an allogeneic HSCT recipient or a stem cell or donor lymphocyte infusion donor (not recorded which). It is not recorded whose cells these are; they may come from a transplant donor. CDR3 residues: CSARDRGQGLTGELFF. The CDR3 nucleotides are TGCAGTGCTAGAGATAGGGGACAGGGGCTGACCGGGGAGCTGTTTTTT.